This is a list of T cell receptor beta chains from one sample in a study of T cells in Graves' hyperthyroidism and ophthalmopathy. TCRdb reprocessed the multiplex PCR reads via MiXCR and lists one record per CDR3 protein. The sample lists some 350,000 distinct CDR3 sequences; about 15% were seen once. Sample: blood. These TCRs come from a woman aged 55 to 70 with Graves' ophthalmopathy. Both conserved end residues are part of each CDR3. D genes are given only for firm matches. The size of a clone is reported for some rows only, either as once, few or many, or as a class for expanded clones.

size	V	J	D	CDR3	DNA
NA	TRBV28	TRBJ1-1	NA	CASSFPTTPRAFF	TGTGCCAGCAGTTTCCCGACAACCCCCCGAGCTTTCTTT
many	TRBV5-1	TRBJ2-2	TRBD1	CASSLGTGGASNTGELFF	TGCGCCAGCAGCTTGGGGACAGGGGGCGCCTCGAACACCGGGGAGCTGTTTTTT
many	TRBV2	TRBJ2-1	TRBD1	CASRAGQGADNEQFF	TGTGCCAGCAGAGCCGGACAGGGGGCCGACAATGAGCAGTTCTTC
few	TRBV12-3/TRBV12-4	TRBJ2-7	NA	CASSPSYGQYF	TGTGCCAGCAGTCCCTCCTACGGGCAGTACTTC
many	TRBV28	TRBJ2-1	TRBD2	CASSLRQGPQVAGFSQNEQFF	TGTGCCAGCAGTTTACGTCAGGGTCCCCAGGTAGCGGGATTTTCCCAAAATGAGCAGTTCTTC
many	TRBV24-1	TRBJ2-3	TRBD1	CATSDFGQGTGEDTDTQYF	TGTGCCACCAGTGATTTCGGACAGGGGACGGGAGAGGACACAGATACGCAGTATTTT
many	TRBV20-1	TRBJ1-2	NA	CSGSDGYTF	TGCAGTGGGTCCGATGGCTACACCTTC
many	TRBV28	TRBJ2-7	TRBD1	CASNRQGSYEQYF	TGTGCCAGCAACAGACAGGGATCCTACGAGCAGTACTTC
many	TRBV18	TRBJ1-1	NA	CASSSGVNTEAFF	TGTGCCAGCTCGTCGGGAGTGAACACTGAAGCTTTCTTT
NA	TRBV10-3	TRBJ2-1	TRBD1	CAISGETGLNEQFF	TGTGCCATCAGTGGAGAGACAGGGTTAAATGAGCAGTTCTTC
many	TRBV10-3	TRBJ2-1	NA	CAISEGIRGGPVNEQFF	TGTGCCATCAGTGAGGGCATCAGGGGAGGGCCTGTCAATGAGCAGTTCTTC
NA	TRBV20-1	TRBJ2-6	TRBD2	CSAPGLARSGANVLTF	TGCAGTGCTCCGGGACTAGCCCGCTCTGGGGCCAACGTCCTGACTTTC
once	TRBV20-1	TRBJ2-2	TRBD2	CSARDPASGSANTGELLF	TGCAGTGCTAGAGATCCTGCTAGCGGGAGTGCGAACACCGGGGAGCTGCTTTTT
many	TRBV6-1	TRBJ1-5	NA	CASTNSNQPQHF	TGTGCCAGCACCAATAGCAATCAGCCCCAGCATTTT
many	TRBV3-1	TRBJ1-3	TRBD1	CASSKRTGSGNTIYF	TGTGCCAGCAGCAAACGGACAGGCTCTGGAAACACCATATATTTT
few	TRBV10-1	TRBJ2-5	TRBD1	CASSAGGAAQETQYF	TGCGCCAGCAGCGCAGGGGGCGCGGCCCAAGAGACCCAGTACTTC
many	TRBV10-3	TRBJ2-7	TRBD2	CAISDLPGLEGGNEQYF	TGTGCCATCAGTGACCTGCCGGGACTAGAGGGGGGAAATGAGCAGTACTTC
NA	TRBV20-1	TRBJ1-2	NA	CSAPKGAGYGYTF	TGCAGTGCTCCCAAAGGGGCAGGATATGGCTACACCTTC
many	TRBV6-1	TRBJ2-3	NA	CASRGQTSTDTQYF	TGTGCCAGCCGGGGACAAACTAGCACAGATACGCAGTATTTT
NA	TRBV10-3	TRBJ1-4	NA	CAISGIRDPDGKLFF	TGTGCCATCAGTGGAATCCGGGACCCCGATGGAAAACTGTTTTTT
many	TRBV14	TRBJ2-1	TRBD2	CASSQATSGTYNEQFF	TGTGCCAGCAGCCAAGCGACTAGCGGGACCTACAATGAGCAGTTCTTC
NA	TRBV29-1	TRBJ2-6	NA	CSVLSGAGANVLTF	TGCAGCGTTTTGTCGGGAGCTGGGGCCAACGTCCTGACTTTC
NA	TRBV28	TRBJ1-1	TRBD1	CASSTQGGVTEAFF	TGTGCCAGCAGCACTCAGGGGGGAGTCACTGAAGCTTTCTTT
many	TRBV5-1	TRBJ1-5	NA	CASSLAGGRDQPQHF	TGCGCCAGCAGCTTGGCCGGGGGGCGCGATCAGCCCCAGCATTTT
many	TRBV12-3/TRBV12-4	TRBJ2-7	NA	CASSRENFNEQYF	TGTGCCAGCAGTCGGGAGAACTTCAACGAGCAGTACTTC
few	TRBV12-5	TRBJ2-2	NA	CASGPTGTANTGELFF	TGTGCTAGTGGACCAACCGGGACGGCCAATACCGGGGAGCTGTTTTTT
many	TRBV28	TRBJ2-5	NA	CASSTSGLETQYF	NA
few	TRBV30	TRBJ1-2	NA	CAWRGVVGSYGYTF	TGTGCCTGGAGGGGGGTCGTGGGCAGCTATGGCTACACCTTC
few	TRBV19	TRBJ2-5	TRBD2	CASSIGGRARVRGETQYF	TGTGCCAGTAGTATCGGCGGGAGGGCCCGGGTACGGGGTGAGACCCAGTACTTC